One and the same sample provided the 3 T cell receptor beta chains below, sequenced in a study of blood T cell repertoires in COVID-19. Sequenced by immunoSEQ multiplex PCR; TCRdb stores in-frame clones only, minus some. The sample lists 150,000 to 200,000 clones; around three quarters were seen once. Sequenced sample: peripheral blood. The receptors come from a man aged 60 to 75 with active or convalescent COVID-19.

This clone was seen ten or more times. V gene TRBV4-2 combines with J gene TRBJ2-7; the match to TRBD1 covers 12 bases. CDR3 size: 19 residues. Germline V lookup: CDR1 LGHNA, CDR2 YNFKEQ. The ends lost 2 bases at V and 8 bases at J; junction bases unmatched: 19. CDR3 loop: CASSQTGTGGADSPGKQYF. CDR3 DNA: TGTGCCAGCAGCCAAACCGGGACAGGGGGCGCAGATTCCCCCGGGAAGCAGTACTTC.

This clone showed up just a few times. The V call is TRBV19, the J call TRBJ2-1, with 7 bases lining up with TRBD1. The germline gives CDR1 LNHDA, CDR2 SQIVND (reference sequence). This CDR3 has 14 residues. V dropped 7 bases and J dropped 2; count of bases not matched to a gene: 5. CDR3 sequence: CASNRGTAYNEQFF. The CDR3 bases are TGTGCCAGTAACCGTGGGACAGCCTACAATGAGCAGTTCTTC. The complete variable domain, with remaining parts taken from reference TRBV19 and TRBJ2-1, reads DGGITQSPKYLFRKEGQNVTLSCEQNLNHDAMYWYRQDPGQGLRLIYYSQIVNDFQKGDIAEGYSVSREKKESFPLTVTSAQKNPTAFYLCASNRGTAYNEQFFGPGTRLTVL.

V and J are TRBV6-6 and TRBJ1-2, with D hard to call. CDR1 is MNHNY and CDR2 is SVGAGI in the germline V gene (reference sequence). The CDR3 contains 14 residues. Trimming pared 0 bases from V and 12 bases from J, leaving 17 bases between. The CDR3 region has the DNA TGTGCCAGCAGTTACTCCTCAGAATATGGGGAGGACACCTTC. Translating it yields CASSYSSEYGEDTF.